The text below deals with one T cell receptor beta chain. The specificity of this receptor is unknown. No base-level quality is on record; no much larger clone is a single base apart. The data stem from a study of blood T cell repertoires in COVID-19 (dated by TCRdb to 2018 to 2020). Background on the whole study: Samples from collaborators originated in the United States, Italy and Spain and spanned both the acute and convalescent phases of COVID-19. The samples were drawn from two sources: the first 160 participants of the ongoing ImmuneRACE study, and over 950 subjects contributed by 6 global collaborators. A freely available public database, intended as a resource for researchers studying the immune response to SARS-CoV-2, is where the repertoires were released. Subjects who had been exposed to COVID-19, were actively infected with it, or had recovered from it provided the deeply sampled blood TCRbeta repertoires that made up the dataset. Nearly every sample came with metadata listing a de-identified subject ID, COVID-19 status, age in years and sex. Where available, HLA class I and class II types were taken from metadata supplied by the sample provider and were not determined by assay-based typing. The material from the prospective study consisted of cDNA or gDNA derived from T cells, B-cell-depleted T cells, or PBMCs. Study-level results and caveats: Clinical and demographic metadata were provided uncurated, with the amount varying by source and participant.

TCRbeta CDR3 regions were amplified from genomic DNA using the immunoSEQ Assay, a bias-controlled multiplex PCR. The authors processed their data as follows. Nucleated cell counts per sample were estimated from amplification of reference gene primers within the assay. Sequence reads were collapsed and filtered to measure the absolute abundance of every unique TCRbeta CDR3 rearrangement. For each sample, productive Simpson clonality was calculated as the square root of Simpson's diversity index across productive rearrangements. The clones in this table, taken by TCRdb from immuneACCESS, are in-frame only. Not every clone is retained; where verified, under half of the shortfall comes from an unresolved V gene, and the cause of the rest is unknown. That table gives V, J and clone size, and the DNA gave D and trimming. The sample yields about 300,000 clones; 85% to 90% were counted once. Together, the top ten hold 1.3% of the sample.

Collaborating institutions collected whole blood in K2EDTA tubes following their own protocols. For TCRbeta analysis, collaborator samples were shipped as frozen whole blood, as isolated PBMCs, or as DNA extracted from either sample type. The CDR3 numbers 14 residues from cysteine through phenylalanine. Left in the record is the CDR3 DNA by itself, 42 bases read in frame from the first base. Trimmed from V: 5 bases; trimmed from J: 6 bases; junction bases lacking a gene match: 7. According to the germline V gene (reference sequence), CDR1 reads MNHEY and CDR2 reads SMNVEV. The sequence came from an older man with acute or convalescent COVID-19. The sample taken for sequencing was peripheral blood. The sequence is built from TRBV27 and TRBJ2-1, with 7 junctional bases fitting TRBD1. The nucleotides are TGTGCCAGCAGTGTGCAGACAGGGAGCAATGAGCAGTTCTTC. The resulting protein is CASSVQTGSNEQFF.